This T cell receptor beta chain was documented in a study of early T cells in non-severe SARS-CoV-2 infection. Study-wide results and caveats: Matching against VDJdb likely underestimated virus-specific expansions, favoring anti-spike CD8.

This clonotype was observed at least ten times. The antigen remains unidentified. V dropped 7 bases and J dropped 2 bases, with 18 bases sitting between them. This CDR3 contains 15 residues. Germline V CDR1 and CDR2: MNHEY, SVGEGT. TCRdb re-derived calls from the 5' RACE reads in MiXCR, one entry per CDR3 protein. Of approximately 70,000 distinct CDR3 sequences listed, more than 8% were seen once; the top ten hold 15%. This chain connects TRBV6-2 or TRBV6-3 to TRBJ2-7; a possible D gene is TRBD2 (6 bases). Specimen: whole blood, collected at baseline. The TCR originated in an adult who was a healthcare worker with PCR-confirmed SARS-CoV-2 infection or an uninfected control (not recorded which). CDR3 coding DNA: TGTGCCAGCACCTGGGGGGAGCGGGCGACCTACGAGCAGTACTTC. Translating it yields CASTWGERATYEQYF.